This note documents a single T cell receptor (beta chain) sequence. Its antigen is undetermined. The sample comes from a study of OX40 agonist ivuxolimab in advanced cancers. Any history of autoimmune disease or systemic immunosuppression disqualified patients. Drawing of blood for sampling happened at baseline, at cycle 4 day 1, and at cycle 7 day 1. Generated by immunoSEQ multiplex PCR, the TCRdb table keeps only in-frame clones and is missing some. There are fewer than 85,000 clones in the sample; 85% to 90% occur only once, and roughly 0.56% lies in the top ten. Study-wide results and limits: Normalized T-cell clonal expansion was also low in some nonresponders. Partial responders dosed at 0.1-3.0 mg/kg displayed clonal expansion ranking among the lowest.

V gave up 5 bases and J gave up 2 bases, with 7 bases separating them. Per the germline V gene, CDR1 is MDHEN and CDR2 is SYDVKM. The CDR3 covers 13 residues. The sample consisted of CD4+ or CD8+ T cells sorted from blood, taken in a trial of the OX40 agonist ivuxolimab. The receptor was derived from an adult with an advanced solid tumor such as melanoma, head and neck, liver or kidney cancer. The V call is TRBV28, the J call TRBJ1-3, with D possibly being TRBD1 (5 bases). CDR3 in DNA: TGTGCCAGCAGTGGGGCTCCTGGAAACACCATATATTTT. The encoded protein is CASSGAPGNTIYF.